Below, 7 T cell receptor beta chains from the same sample are listed, as sequenced in a study of neoadjuvant anti-PD-1 for oral cavity cancer. Sample time point: after neoadjuvant nivolumab, at surgical resection. Method: immunoSEQ multiplex PCR; TCRdb's copy keeps in-frame clones and lacks some. Among 72,000 or so clones, less than 90% were seen once, and the ten largest hold 2.5% to 3%. The sequencing used PBMCs, collected after nivolumab (anti-PD-1) treatment. The receptors were gathered from a person aged 35-80 years with oral cavity squamous cell carcinoma.

This sequence joins TRBV28 and TRBJ2-3, with D uncertain. V was pared by 7 bases and J by 0 bases, with 11 bases between. The germline V gene has CDR1 MDHEN and CDR2 SYDVKM. The length of the CDR3 is 14 residues. This chain's CDR3 is CASKGGTSTDTQYF. The DNA for the CDR3 is TGTGCCAGCAAGGGCGGTACTAGCACAGATACGCAGTATTTT. The full variable domain, with the rest looked up from reference TRBV28 and TRBJ2-3, is DVKVTQSSRYLVKRTGEKVFLECVQDMDHENMFWYRQDPGLGLRLIYFSYDVKMKEKGDIPEGYSVSREKKERFSLILESASTNQTSMYLCASKGGTSTDTQYFGPGTRLTVL.

This clone has just one count. The rearrangement joins TRBV10-2 to TRBJ2-5; 7 bases align to TRBD2. The CDR3 length is 15 residues. J lost 4 bases, V lost 5 bases, and 10 bases had no gene match. Germline values: CDR1 WSHSY, CDR2 SAAADI. CDR3 loop: CASSNGPGLRETQYF. Here the CDR3 DNA reads TGCGCCAGCAGTAACGGTCCGGGACTAAGAGAGACCCAGTACTTC.

In this sample, this clone turned up once. The J gene is TRBJ2-1, the V gene TRBV7-9; no clear D gene. CDR1 is SEHNR, CDR2 FQNEAQ, per germline (reference sequence). V was shortened by 0 bases and J by 3 bases, with 6 bases between the two germline ends. This CDR3 has 14 residues. This CDR3 is CASSLAGSYNEQFF. DNA of the CDR3: TGTGCCAGCAGCTTAGCCGGCAGCTACAATGAGCAGTTCTTC.

V usage is TRBV7-9 and J usage is TRBJ2-7; the match to TRBD1 covers 8 bases. The CDR3 extends over 15 amino acids. The V gene end was trimmed by 5 bases and the J gene end by 4 bases; junction bases not matched to a gene: 10. From germline, CDR1 is SEHNR and CDR2 FQNEAQ (reference sequence). CDR3 protein: CASSPTTTGAYEQYF. Written as DNA, the CDR3 is TGTGCCAGCAGCCCTACGACGACAGGGGCTTACGAGCAGTACTTC.

This clone was seen a handful of times. This chain joins TRBV13 and TRBJ2-2; 8 positions match TRBD2. The germline V gene has CDR1 PRHDT and CDR2 FYEKMQ (reference sequence). V shed 2 bases and J 3 bases; nucleotides not matched to a gene: 2. The length of the CDR3 is 15 residues. The CDR3 nucleotides read TGTGCCAGCAGCTTAAGCGGGGGCTACACCGGGGAGCTGTTTTTT. As protein: CASSLSGGYTGELFF.

This clone has just one count. This chain connects TRBV2 to TRBJ2-1; 8 nucleotides align to TRBD1. V dropped 3 bases and J dropped 3; count of bases not matched to a gene: 7. The CDR3 is 16 residues long. CDR1 is SNHLY and CDR2 is FYNNEI in the germline V gene. The DNA for the CDR3 is TGTGCCAGCAGTGATTTGCGGGACAGGAACTACAATGAGCAGTTCTTC. Translation: CASSDLRDRNYNEQFF.

The rearrangement links TRBV27 to TRBJ1-5; D is ambiguous. The CDR3 extends over 15 amino acids. Germline CDR1 and CDR2: MNHEY and SMNVEV (reference sequence). Trimming stripped 6 bases from V and 4 bases from J, with 16 bases between. This CDR3 reads CASSNPREKNQPQHF. The CDR3 DNA reads as TGTGCCAGCAGCAACCCGAGAGAAAAAAATCAGCCCCAGCATTTT.